This T cell receptor beta chain was sequenced during a study of blood T cell repertoires in COVID-19. V lost 1 base and J lost 1, with 13 bases in between. Germline V gives CDR1 SGHTA, CDR2 FQGNSA. The CDR3 sequence is 16 residues long. Sequenced by immunoSEQ multiplex PCR; TCRdb stores in-frame clones only, minus some. The sample includes 240,000 or so clones, about four fifths of them seen just once. The chain employs TRBV7-2 and TRBJ2-5; D is possibly TRBD1 (6 bases). Sequenced sample: peripheral blood. This receptor was identified in a woman younger than 30 with acute or convalescent COVID-19. The CDR3 sequence: CASSLVSGTPQETQYF. DNA of the CDR3: TGTGCCAGCAGCTTAGTGTCGGGGACACCCCAAGAGACCCAGTACTTC.